This T cell receptor beta chain was identified in a study of vaccination effects on CD4 cells after COVID-19. Study background: ViraFEST assay sequencing came after antigen-specific CD4+ T cells were expanded with viral peptide pools. Three convalescent patients were sampled both early and late post-vaccination. Overall study results and limits: Marked contraction was observed in infection-induced and vaccine-induced clones late after vaccination.

Once cultured for 10 to 11 days, the cells underwent separation to obtain CD4+ T cells. Infection with SARS-CoV-2 occurred in the person between March and December 2020, and PCR confirmed it. Everyone in the study got two shots of either the BNT162b2 or mRNA-1273 vaccine. Each culture had half its medium swapped for IL-2 medium on days 3 and 7. Note on this clone: No antigen is known for it.

The method was immunoSEQ multiplex PCR; TCRdb's version includes in-frame clones alone and lacks a portion of them. The sample contains around 50,000 clones, about 70% of which appear only once. From germline, CDR1 is LGHDT and CDR2 YNNKEL (reference sequence). Trimming removed 1 base from V and 7 bases from J, with 5 bases in between. This CDR3 region has 12 residues. The source is a human donor who had a prior SARS-CoV-2 infection. The chain recombines TRBV3-1 (or the pseudogene TRBV3-2) with TRBJ1-5; no clear D gene. The source material was CD4+ T cells from PBMCs cultured without peptide, sampled after COVID-19 vaccination. CDR3 coding DNA: TGTGCCAGCAGCCAAGGGTGGCAGCCCCAGCATTTT. It specifies CASSQGWQPQHF.